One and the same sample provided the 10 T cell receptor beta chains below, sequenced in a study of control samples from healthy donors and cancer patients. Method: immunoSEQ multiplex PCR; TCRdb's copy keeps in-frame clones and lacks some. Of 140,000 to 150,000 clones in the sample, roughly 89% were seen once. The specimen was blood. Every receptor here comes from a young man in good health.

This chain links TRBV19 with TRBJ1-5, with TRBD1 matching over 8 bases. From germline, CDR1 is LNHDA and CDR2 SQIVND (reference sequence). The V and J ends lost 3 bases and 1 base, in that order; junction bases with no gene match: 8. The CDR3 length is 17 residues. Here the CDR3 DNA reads TGTGCCAGTAGTATGGACAGGGCTCGGGCAAGCAATCAGCCCCAGCATTTT. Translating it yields CASSMDRARASNQPQHF.

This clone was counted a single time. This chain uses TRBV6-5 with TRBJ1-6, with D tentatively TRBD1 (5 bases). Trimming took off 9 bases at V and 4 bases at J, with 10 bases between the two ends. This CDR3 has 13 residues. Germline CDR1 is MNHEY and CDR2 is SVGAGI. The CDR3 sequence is CASADNYNSPLHF. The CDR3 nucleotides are TGTGCCAGTGCGGACAATTATAATTCACCCCTCCACTTT.

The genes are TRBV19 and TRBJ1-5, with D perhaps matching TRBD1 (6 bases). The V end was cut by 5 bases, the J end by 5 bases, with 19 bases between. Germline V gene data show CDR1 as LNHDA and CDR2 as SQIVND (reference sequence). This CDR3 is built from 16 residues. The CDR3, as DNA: TGTGCCAGTAGTCCCGACAGGACCGGGCGGCATCAGCCCCAGCATTTT. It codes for CASSPDRTGRHQPQHF.

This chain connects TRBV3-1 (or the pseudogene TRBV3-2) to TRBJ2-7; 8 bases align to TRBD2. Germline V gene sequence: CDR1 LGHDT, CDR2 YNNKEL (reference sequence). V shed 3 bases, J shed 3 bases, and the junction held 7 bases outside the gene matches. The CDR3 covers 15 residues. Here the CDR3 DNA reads TGTGCCAGCAGCCACAATAGCGGGGCGGTCTACGAGCAGTACTTC. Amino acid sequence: CASSHNSGAVYEQYF.

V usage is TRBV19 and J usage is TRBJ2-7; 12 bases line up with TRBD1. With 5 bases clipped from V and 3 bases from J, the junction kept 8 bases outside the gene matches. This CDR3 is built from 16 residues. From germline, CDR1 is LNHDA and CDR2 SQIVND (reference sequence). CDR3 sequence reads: CASSARGTGGGYEQYF. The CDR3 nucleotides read TGTGCCAGTAGTGCCCGCGGGACAGGGGGCGGCTACGAGCAGTACTTC. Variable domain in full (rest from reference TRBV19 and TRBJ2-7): DGGITQSPKYLFRKEGQNVTLSCEQNLNHDAMYWYRQDPGQGLRLIYYSQIVNDFQKGDIAEGYSVSREKKESFPLTVTSAQKNPTAFYLCASSARGTGGGYEQYFGPGTRLTVT.

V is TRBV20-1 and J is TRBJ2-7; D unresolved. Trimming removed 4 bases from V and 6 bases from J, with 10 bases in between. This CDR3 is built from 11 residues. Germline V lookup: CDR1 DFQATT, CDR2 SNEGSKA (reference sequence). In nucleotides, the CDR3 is TGCAGTGCTATTCGGGCCCTCGAGCAGTACTTC. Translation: CSAIRALEQYF.

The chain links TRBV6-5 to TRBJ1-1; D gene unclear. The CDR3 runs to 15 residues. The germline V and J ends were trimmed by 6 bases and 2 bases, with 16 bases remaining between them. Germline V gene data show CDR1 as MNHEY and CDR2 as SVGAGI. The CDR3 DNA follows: TGTGCCAGCAGCTCATACTTCCAGCCAAACACTGAAGCTTTCTTT. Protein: CASSSYFQPNTEAFF.

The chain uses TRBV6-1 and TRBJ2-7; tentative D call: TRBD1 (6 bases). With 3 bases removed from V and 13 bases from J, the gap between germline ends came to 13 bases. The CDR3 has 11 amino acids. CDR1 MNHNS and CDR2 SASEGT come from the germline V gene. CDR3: CASSDSADRYF. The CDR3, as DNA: TGTGCCAGCAGTGATTCAGCGGACAGATACTTC.

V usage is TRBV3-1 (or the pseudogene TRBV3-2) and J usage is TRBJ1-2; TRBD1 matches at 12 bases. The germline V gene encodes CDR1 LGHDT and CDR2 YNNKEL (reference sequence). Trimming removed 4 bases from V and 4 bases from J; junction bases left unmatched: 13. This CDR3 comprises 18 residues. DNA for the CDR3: TGTGCCAGCAGCCCCTTGAGCTGGGACAGGGGGCAAGCCTATGGCTACACCTTC. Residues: CASSPLSWDRGQAYGYTF.

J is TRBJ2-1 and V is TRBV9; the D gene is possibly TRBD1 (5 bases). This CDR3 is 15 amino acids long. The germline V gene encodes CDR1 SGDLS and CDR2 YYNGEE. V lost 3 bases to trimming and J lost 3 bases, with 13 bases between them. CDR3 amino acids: CASSARRQNYNEQFF. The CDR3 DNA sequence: TGTGCCAGCAGCGCCCGACGACAGAACTACAATGAGCAGTTCTTC.